The sample holds a few counts of the clone carrying this T cell receptor (beta chain). This entry comes from a study of blood T cells in healthy people across ages. The germline gives CDR1 SGHRS, CDR2 YFSETQ. V shed 0 bases and J shed 3 bases, with 16 bases lying between them. The CDR3 is made up of 16 amino acids. It was with a sample-barcoded 5' primer and a J-beta primer mix that a second PCR of about 6 to 11 cycles was run. TCRdb used MiXCR to reprocess the 5' RACE reads, holding one entry per CDR3 protein. The repertoire holds roughly 1,700,000 distinct CDR3 sequences, with about 28% as singletons.

Specimen: blood. The source is a woman younger than 45 in good health. This chain links TRBV5-1 with TRBJ2-7, with D hard to call. The CDR3 region is CASSLGSLGSGYEQYF. In DNA, the CDR3 is TGCGCCAGCAGCTTGGGAAGTCTGGGGTCTGGCTACGAGCAGTACTTC.